This TCR beta chain emerged from a study of T cell responses to AZD1222 COVID-19 vaccine. The assay was immunoSEQ multiplex PCR, and TCRdb's table has in-frame clones only and misses some. The profile covers some 140,000 clones, with 92% appearing a single time and 1.5% to 2% taken by the ten largest. General study points: Only a handful of individuals given AZD1222 were seropositive at baseline. All repertoire sampling was performed exclusively after the peak T cell response.

The germline gives CDR1 ENHRY, CDR2 SYGVKD. The CDR3 consists of 12 residues. Trimming removed 0 bases from V and 7 bases from J, with 3 bases in between. On this clone: As yet, its antigen is unknown.

This TCR came from an adult in good health. The sample was peripheral blood, taken on day 0 of AZD1222 vaccination. This chain connects TRBV10-3 to TRBJ2-2, with unresolved D. The CDR3 DNA is TGTGCCATCAGTGAGTCGGGCGGGGAGCTGTTTTTT. Encoded protein: CAISESGGELFF.